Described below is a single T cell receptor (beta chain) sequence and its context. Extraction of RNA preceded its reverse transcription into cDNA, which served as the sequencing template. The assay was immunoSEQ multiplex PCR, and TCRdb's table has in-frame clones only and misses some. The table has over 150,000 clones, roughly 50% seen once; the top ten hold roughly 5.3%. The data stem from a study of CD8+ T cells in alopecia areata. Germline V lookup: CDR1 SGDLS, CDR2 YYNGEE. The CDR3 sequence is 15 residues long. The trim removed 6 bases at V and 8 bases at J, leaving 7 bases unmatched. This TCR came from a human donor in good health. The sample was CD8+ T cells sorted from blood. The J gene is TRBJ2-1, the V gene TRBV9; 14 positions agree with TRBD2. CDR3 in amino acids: CASTLGTSGGDEQFF. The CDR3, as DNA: TGTGCCAGCACGTTGGGGACTAGCGGGGGAGATGAGCAGTTCTTC.